The 22 T cell receptor beta chains in this list originate from one sample, sequenced in a study of cytomegalovirus exposure and HLA in healthy donors. Primers included in the PCR were 60 Vbeta and 13 Jbeta primers. Measured with immunoSEQ multiplex PCR; TCRdb has only the in-frame clones, and not every one. The table has some 130,000 clones, about 80% seen once. Sequenced input: PBMCs. These receptors were obtained from a man aged 40-55 years in good health and CMV-seropositive.

The J gene is TRBJ1-5, the V gene TRBV6-6, with unresolved D. CDR1 MNHNY and CDR2 SVGAGI come from the germline V gene (reference sequence). V was clipped by 6 bases and J by 4 bases, with 4 bases between them. The CDR3 is made up of 11 amino acids. The CDR3 region has the DNA TGTGCCAGCAGCCAGAATCAGCCCCAGCATTTT. Translated: CASSQNQPQHF.

The chain links TRBV29-1 to TRBJ2-7; 7 nucleotides match TRBD2. This CDR3 spans 14 amino acids. Germline lookup yields CDR1 SQVTM and CDR2 ANQGSEA. V dropped 7 bases and J dropped 3; count of bases not matched to a gene: 12. The CDR3 DNA sequence: TGCAGCGCTTCCTCAGACGGGGGGAGCTACGAGCAGTACTTC. Protein: CSASSDGGSYEQYF.

This clone occurred once. The sample has other DNA sequences that encode this CDR3 too. The J gene is TRBJ2-7, the V gene TRBV5-1; TRBD1 might be the D (7 bases). Germline CDR1 and CDR2: SGHRS and YFSETQ. V lost 0 bases to trimming and J lost 6 bases, with 10 bases between them. This CDR3 region has 13 residues. CDR3 loop: CASSLVEGAEQYF. The DNA for the CDR3 is TGCGCCAGCAGCTTGGTGGAGGGGGCCGAGCAGTACTTC.

On this clone: Other nucleotide sequences from this sample produce the same CDR3. The chain has TRBV5-1 and TRBJ2-7; D is perhaps TRBD2 (5 bases). CDR3 length: 13 residues. Deletions cut 0 bases from V and 7 bases from J, with 11 bases between. The germline V gene encodes CDR1 SGHRS and CDR2 YFSETQ. Written as DNA, the CDR3 is TGCGCCAGCAGCTTGGATACGGGATCAGAGCAGTACTTC. Residues: CASSLDTGSEQYF. Full variable domain (missing parts from reference TRBV5-1 and TRBJ2-7): KAGVTQTPRYLIKTRGQQVTLSCSPISGHRSVSWYQQTPGQGLQFLFEYFSETQRNKGNFPGRFSGRQFSNSRSEMNVSTLELGDSALYLCASSLDTGSEQYFGPGTRLTVT.

The rearrangement uses TRBV27 and TRBJ2-2, with 10 bases identical to TRBD2. Trimming at V came to 4 bases and at J to 7 bases, leaving 9 bases not matched to a gene. Germline assignment: CDR1 MNHEY and CDR2 SMNVEV (reference sequence). The length of the CDR3 is 16 residues. CDR3 DNA sequence: TGTGCCAGCAGTTGGGCCTGGAGCGGGAGGGGCGGGGAGCTGTTTTTT. This gives the protein CASSWAWSGRGGELFF.

This clone was observed a handful of times. The chain carries TRBV5-6 and TRBJ1-4; no reliable D call. Germline V gene data show CDR1 as SGHDT and CDR2 as YYEEEE. Deletions cut 1 base from V and 4 bases from J, with 8 bases between. The CDR3 is 14 amino acids. CDR3 amino acids: CASSLLQSNEKLFF. The CDR3 nucleotides are TGTGCCAGCAGCTTGTTACAGAGTAATGAAAAACTGTTTTTT.

On this clone: The junction shows a germline mismatch at one end, possibly a read error. The chain combines TRBV5-1 with TRBJ2-5; 10 bases agree with TRBD2. The J call may be wrong; the DNA end is better matched by TRBJ2-7. The CDR3 is 14 residues long. Germline V gene lookup returns CDR1 SGHRS and CDR2 YFSETQ. The CDR3 nucleotides are TGCGCCAGCAGTTTGGCTCTAGCGGGAGTCGAGCAGTACTTC. This sequence encodes CASSLALAGVEQYF.

J is TRBJ2-2 and V is TRBV7-8, with 12 bases lining up with TRBD2. Germline-derived CDR1 and CDR2 are SGHVS and FQNEAQ. This CDR3 is 19 amino acids long. Germline trimming cut 8 bases from V and 6 bases from J; bases unmatched to any gene: 19. The CDR3 nucleotides are TGTGCCAGCGGATCCGATGGAGGGCTAGCGGGAGGGCGTGCCGGGGAGCTGTTTTTT. This sequence encodes CASGSDGGLAGGRAGELFF.

This clone has just a few counts. This chain links TRBV30 with TRBJ1-6, with 9 nucleotides matching TRBD1. J was trimmed by 8 bases and V by 3 bases; bases with no gene match: 2. The CDR3 loop spans 13 amino acids. Germline-derived CDR1 and CDR2 are GTSNPN and SVGIG (reference sequence). The CDR3 coding sequence is TGTGCCTGGAGGACAGGGGGAGATTCACCCCTCCACTTT. It yields the protein CAWRTGGDSPLHF.

A few counts support this clone. The chain has TRBV28 and TRBJ1-1; TRBD1 agrees at 8 bases. CDR3 length: 16 amino acids. V lost 6 bases, J lost 2 bases, and 11 bases stayed unmatched. CDR1 is MDHEN and CDR2 is SYDVKM in the germline V gene. The CDR3 protein is CASSPQTGAGNTEAFF. The CDR3 nucleotides are TGTGCCAGCAGCCCTCAGACAGGGGCGGGTAACACTGAAGCTTTCTTT.

Only a few counts were recorded for this clone. This sample also contains other DNA sequences that code for the same CDR3. The V gene is TRBV30, the J gene TRBJ1-2; D is possibly TRBD1 (5 bases). Germline V CDR1 and CDR2: GTSNPN, SVGIG (reference sequence). CDR3 size: 11 residues. The ends were cut back, 2 bases at V and 8 bases at J, with 9 bases in the middle. The CDR3 bases are TGTGCCTGGAGTACAGGTACGGGCTACACCTTC. Residues: CAWSTGTGYTF. The whole variable domain, remainder taken from reference TRBV30 and TRBJ1-2, is SQTIHQWPATLVQPVGSPLSLECTVEGTSNPNLYWYRQAAGRGLQLLFYSVGIGQISSEVPQNLSASRPQDRQFILSSKKLLLSDSGFYLCAWSTGTGYTFGSGTRLTVV.

This chain uses TRBV7-9 with TRBJ1-3; 8 nucleotides agree with TRBD1. Trimming at V came to 3 bases and at J to 4 bases, leaving 2 bases not matched to a gene. CDR1 and CDR2 from the germline V gene are SEHNR and FQNEAQ (reference sequence). This CDR3 spans 14 amino acids. The CDR3 spells CASSLTGVGNTIYF. CDR3 nucleotides: TGTGCCAGCAGCTTGACAGGGGTCGGAAACACCATATATTTT. Full variable domain (outside the CDR3, taken from reference TRBV7-9 and TRBJ1-3): DTGVSQNPRHKITKRGQNVTFRCDPISEHNRLYWYRQTLGQGPEFLTYFQNEAQLEKSRLLSDRFSAERPKGSFSTLEIQRTEQGDSAMYLCASSLTGVGNTIYFGEGSWLTVV.

The chain joins TRBV2 to TRBJ1-2; D may be TRBD1 (5 bases). The CDR3 covers 12 residues. The ends were cut back, 3 bases at V and 7 bases at J, with 9 bases in the middle. The germline CDR1 and CDR2 sequences are SNHLY and FYNNEI. The chain's CDR3 is CASSEGRAGYTF. Written as DNA, the CDR3 is TGTGCCAGCAGTGAGGGCAGGGCTGGCTACACCTTC.

V is TRBV7-2 and J is TRBJ2-5; D is perhaps TRBD2 (5 bases). V dropped 3 bases and J dropped 5 bases, with 10 bases sitting between them. Germline CDR1 SGHTA, CDR2 FQGNSA. There are 13 residues in the CDR3. CDR3 protein: CASSFDYSETQYF. CDR3 nucleotide sequence: TGTGCCAGCAGCTTCGACTACTCCGAGACCCAGTACTTC.

This chain uses TRBV19 with TRBJ1-2; 7 bases are shared with TRBD1. The germline V gene has CDR1 LNHDA and CDR2 SQIVND (reference sequence). After removal of 5 bases from V and 2 bases from J, the junction contained 17 bases not matched to a gene. The CDR3 extends over 18 amino acids. CDR3 nucleotides: TGTGCCAGTAGTCCCCAGATACCGGGACAGATACAAAACTATGGCTACACCTTC. Translation: CASSPQIPGQIQNYGYTF.

A few counts support this clone. The chain couples TRBV6-1 to TRBJ1-2; perhaps TRBD1 as D (6 bases). CDR1 and CDR2 (germline): MNHNS, SASEGT. This CDR3 is built from 13 residues. V lost 4 bases, J lost 13 bases, and 19 bases lay in between. The CDR3 coding sequence is TGTGCCAGCAGTGGCCCCCCACGGGGGGCGGGCACCTTC. Amino acids: CASSGPPRGAGTF.

The chain employs TRBV19 and TRBJ2-3; 8 bases are a match to TRBD2. V was clipped by 6 bases and J by 3 bases; unmatched bases: 2. The CDR3 length is 13 residues. In germline, CDR1 is LNHDA, CDR2 SQIVND (reference sequence). The CDR3 sequence: CASSGRGTDTQYF. The CDR3 DNA sequence: TGTGCCAGTAGCGGGAGGGGTACAGATACGCAGTATTTT.

The table lists this clone with a count of one. The chain employs TRBV15 and TRBJ1-2; D is undetermined. The CDR3 covers 18 residues. The V end was cut by 1 base, the J end by 4 bases, with 22 bases between. CDR1 is LNHNV, CDR2 YYDKDF, per germline (reference sequence). The CDR3 loop reads CATSRAEAGVLFGYGYTF. The CDR3 nucleotides are TGTGCCACCAGCAGAGCGGAGGCCGGGGTGTTATTTGGCTATGGCTACACCTTC.

This clone has just one count. This chain uses TRBV2 with TRBJ1-1; D remains ambiguous. V was shortened by 6 bases and J by 0 bases, with 11 bases between the two germline ends. The germline V gene encodes CDR1 SNHLY and CDR2 FYNNEI. The CDR3 totals 14 residues. The CDR3 bases are TGTGCCAGCAGATACGGGGATTTGAACACTGAAGCTTTCTTT. This translates into CASRYGDLNTEAFF.

The sample holds a few counts of this clone. The V and J genes are TRBV7-9 and TRBJ2-1; possible D gene TRBD1, 6 bases. Deletions cut 5 bases from V and 2 bases from J, with 7 bases between. The CDR3 contains 13 residues. Germline V gene sequence: CDR1 SEHNR, CDR2 FQNEAQ (reference sequence). CDR3 region: CASSQGPYNEQFF. DNA of the CDR3: TGTGCCAGCAGCCAGGGGCCCTACAATGAGCAGTTCTTC.

J is TRBJ2-5 and V is TRBV28; 10 bases fit TRBD1. Trimming removed 11 bases from V and 11 bases from J; junction bases left unmatched: 17. Germline V gives CDR1 MDHEN, CDR2 SYDVKM. This CDR3 has 14 amino acids. CDR3 in amino acids: CASRRDRGRGEQYF. Here the CDR3 DNA reads TGTGCCTCGCGCCGGGACAGGGGCCGCGGTGAGCAGTACTTC.

V is TRBV10-2 and J is TRBJ1-3; 7 nucleotides agree with TRBD1. From germline, CDR1 is WSHSY and CDR2 SAAADI. V dropped 8 bases and J dropped 7; count of bases not matched to a gene: 8. CDR3 length equals 13 residues. CDR3 in amino acids: CASQGTEPNTIYF. CDR3 DNA: TGCGCCAGCCAGGGGACAGAGCCGAACACCATATATTTT.